The clone carrying this T cell receptor (beta chain) was detected a few times. As yet, its antigen is unknown. Template-switching 5'RACE yielded the TCR cDNA; a universal primer site and UMIs were added in the process. MiXCR was run by TCRdb on the 5' RACE reads, yielding one entry per CDR3 protein. In the table there are roughly 320,000 distinct CDR3 sequences, 9.5% to 12% of which are singletons. This specimen comes from a study of T cells after yellow fever vaccination. Notes on the study in general: The secondary response showed a weaker magnitude and a faster peak, day 5 versus 15.

The CDR3 runs to 15 residues. Germline V gene sequence: CDR1 SGHTS, CDR2 YDEGEE. Trimming cost V 0 bases and J 6 bases; bases outside gene matches: 4. The TCR was taken from a man younger than 35 who received the YFV17D yellow fever vaccine. The chain is built from TRBV5-8 and TRBJ1-5, with 9 bases that match TRBD1. Sequencing used CD4+ T cells sorted from PBMCs, obtained 45 days after the yellow fever booster vaccination. CDR3 region: CASSLEDRGGQPQHF. The CDR3 DNA follows: TGTGCCAGCAGCTTGGAGGACAGGGGAGGTCAGCCCCAGCATTTT.